The table lists the clone carrying this T cell receptor (beta chain) with many counts. Its antigen remains unidentified. This record belongs to a study of T cells after yellow fever vaccination. Study in general: Fractions low in cell number were prepared with SMART-Seq v4 Ultra Low Input.

Making TCR cDNA involved 5'RACE template switching, which added UMIs and a universal primer site. Each CDR3 protein gets one entry after TCRdb re-called the 5' RACE reads with MiXCR. The table has some 320,000 distinct CDR3 sequences, 3.5% to 4.5% seen once. Study-wide results and caveats: The booster response re-showed most primary clones: 96% CD4, around 85% CD8. Overlap between CD4 and CD8 compartments was detected for a small share of clonotypes.

CDR1 and CDR2 (germline): LNHDA, SQIVND (reference sequence). The CDR3 runs 13 residues. V was pared by 3 bases and J by 6 bases, with 9 bases between. The receptor was derived from a man between 18 and 35 years old who received the YFV17D yellow fever vaccine. The source material was PBMCs, sampled 15 days after the yellow fever booster vaccination. The chain has TRBV19 and TRBJ2-1, with a tentative D call TRBD2 (6 bases). The CDR3 is CASSIGTANEQFF. In DNA form, the CDR3 reads TGTGCCAGTAGTATCGGGACTGCCAATGAGCAGTTCTTC.